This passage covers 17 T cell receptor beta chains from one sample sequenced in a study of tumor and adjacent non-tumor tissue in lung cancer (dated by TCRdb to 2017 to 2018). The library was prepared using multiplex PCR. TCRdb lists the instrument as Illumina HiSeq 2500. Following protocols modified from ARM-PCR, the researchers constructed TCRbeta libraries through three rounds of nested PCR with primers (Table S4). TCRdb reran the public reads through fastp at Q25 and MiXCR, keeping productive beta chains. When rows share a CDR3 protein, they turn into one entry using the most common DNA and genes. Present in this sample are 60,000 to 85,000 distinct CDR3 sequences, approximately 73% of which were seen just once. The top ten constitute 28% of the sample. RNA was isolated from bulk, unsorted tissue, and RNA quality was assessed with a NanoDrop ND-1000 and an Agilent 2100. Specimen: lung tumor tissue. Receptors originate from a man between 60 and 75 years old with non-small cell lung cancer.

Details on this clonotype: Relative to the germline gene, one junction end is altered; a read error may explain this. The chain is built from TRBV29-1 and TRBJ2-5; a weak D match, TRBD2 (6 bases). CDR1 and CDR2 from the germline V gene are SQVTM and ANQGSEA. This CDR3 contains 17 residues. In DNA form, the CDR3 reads TGTAGCGTTGATGAATACGTAGGAGGGGCGATCGGCGAGACCCAGTACTTC. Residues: CSVDEYVGGAIGETQYF.

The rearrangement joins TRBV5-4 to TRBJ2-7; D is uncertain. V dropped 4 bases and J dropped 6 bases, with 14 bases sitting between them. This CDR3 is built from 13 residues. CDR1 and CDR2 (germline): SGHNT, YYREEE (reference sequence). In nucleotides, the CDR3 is TGTGCCAGCAGCCTGGATAACCACGGCGAGCAGTACTTC. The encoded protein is CASSLDNHGEQYF.

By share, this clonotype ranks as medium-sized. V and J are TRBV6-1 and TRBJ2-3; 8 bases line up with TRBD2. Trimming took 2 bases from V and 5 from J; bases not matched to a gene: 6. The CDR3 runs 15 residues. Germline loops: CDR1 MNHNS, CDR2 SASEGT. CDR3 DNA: TGTGCCAGCAGTGAAAGAAGCGGGAGACAAGATACGCAGTATTTT. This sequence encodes CASSERSGRQDTQYF.

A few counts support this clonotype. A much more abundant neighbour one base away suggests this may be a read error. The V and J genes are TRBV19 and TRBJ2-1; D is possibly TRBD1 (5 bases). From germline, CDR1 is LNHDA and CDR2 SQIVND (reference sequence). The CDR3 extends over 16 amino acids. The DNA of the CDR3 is TGTGCCAGTAGTATAGACGACAGTTCCTCCTACAATGAGCGGTTCTTC. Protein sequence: CASSIDDSSSYNERFF.

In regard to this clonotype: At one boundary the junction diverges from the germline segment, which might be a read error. The CDR3: CAGRTELNQPQHF. The DNA for the CDR3 is TGTGCCGGCAGGACGGAATTAAATCAGCCCCAGCATTTT. This sequence joins TRBV6-6 and TRBJ1-5; D is unresolved. In germline, CDR1 is MNHNY, CDR2 SVGAGI (reference sequence). This CDR3 is 13 amino acids long.

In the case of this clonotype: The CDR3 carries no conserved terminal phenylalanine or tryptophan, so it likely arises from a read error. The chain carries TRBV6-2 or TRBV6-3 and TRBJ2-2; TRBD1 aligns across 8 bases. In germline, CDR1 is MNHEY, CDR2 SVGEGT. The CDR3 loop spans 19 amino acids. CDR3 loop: CVSSLRRGLGRPNTGELFY. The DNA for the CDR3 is TGTGTCAGCAGTTTGCGCAGGGGGCTTGGCAGACCAAACACCGGGGAGCTGTTTTAT.

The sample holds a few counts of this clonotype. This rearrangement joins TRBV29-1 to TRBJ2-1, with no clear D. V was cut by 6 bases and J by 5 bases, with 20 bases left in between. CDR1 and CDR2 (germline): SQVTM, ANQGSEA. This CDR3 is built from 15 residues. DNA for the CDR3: TGCAGCGTCGAACCTCGCCCGGCTCGAGACAATGAGCAGTTCTTC. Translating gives CSVEPRPARDNEQFF.

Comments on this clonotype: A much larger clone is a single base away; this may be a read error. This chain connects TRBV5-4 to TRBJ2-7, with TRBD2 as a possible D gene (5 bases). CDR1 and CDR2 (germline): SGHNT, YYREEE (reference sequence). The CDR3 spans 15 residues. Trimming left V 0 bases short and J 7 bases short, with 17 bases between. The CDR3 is CASSLVPGLRREQYF. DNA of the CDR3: TGTGCCAGCAGCTTGGTGCCGGGGTTAAGGCGAGAGCAGTACTTC.

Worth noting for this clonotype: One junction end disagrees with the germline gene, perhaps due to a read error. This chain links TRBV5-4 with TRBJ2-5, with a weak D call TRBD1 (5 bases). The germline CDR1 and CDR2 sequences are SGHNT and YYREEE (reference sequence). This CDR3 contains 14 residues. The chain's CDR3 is CTSSLQGIQENQYF. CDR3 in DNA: TGTACCAGCAGCTTGCAGGGCATCCAAGAGAACCAGTACTTC.

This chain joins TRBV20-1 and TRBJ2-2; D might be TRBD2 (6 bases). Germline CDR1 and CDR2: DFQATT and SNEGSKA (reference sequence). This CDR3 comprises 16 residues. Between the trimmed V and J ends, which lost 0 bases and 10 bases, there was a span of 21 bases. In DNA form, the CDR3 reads TGCAGTGCTAGAGATCGGGCGGGATGGGTCACCAAGGAGCTGTTTTTT. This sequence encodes CSARDRAGWVTKELFF.

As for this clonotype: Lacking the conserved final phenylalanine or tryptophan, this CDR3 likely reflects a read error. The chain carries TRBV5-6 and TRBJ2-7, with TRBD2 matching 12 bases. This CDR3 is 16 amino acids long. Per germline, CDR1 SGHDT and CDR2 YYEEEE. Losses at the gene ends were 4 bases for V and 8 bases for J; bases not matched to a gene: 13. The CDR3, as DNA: TGTGCCAGCAGCCATTCCGGGACTAGCGGGCTTTACAAGCAGTACCTC. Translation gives CASSHSGTSGLYKQYL.

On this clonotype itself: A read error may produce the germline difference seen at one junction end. CDR3 loop: CVSSLGGGRGTGEPFF. In nucleotides, the CDR3 is TGTGTCAGCAGTTTAGGAGGAGGCCGAGGCACCGGGGAGCCGTTTTTT. The V and J genes are TRBV12-3 or TRBV12-4 and TRBJ2-2, with a weak D call TRBD2 (5 bases). The CDR3 has 16 residues.

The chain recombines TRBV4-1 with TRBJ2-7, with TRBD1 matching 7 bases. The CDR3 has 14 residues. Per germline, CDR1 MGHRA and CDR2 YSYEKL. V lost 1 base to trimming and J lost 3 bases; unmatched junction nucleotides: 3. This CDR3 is CASSQGQGSYEQYF. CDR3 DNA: TGCGCCAGCAGCCAAGGACAGGGTAGCTACGAGCAGTACTTC.

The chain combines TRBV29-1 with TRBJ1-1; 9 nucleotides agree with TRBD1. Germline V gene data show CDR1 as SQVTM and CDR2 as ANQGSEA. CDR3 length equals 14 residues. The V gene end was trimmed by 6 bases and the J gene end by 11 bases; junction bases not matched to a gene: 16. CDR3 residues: CSVKDRGAATHAFF. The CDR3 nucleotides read TGCAGCGTAAAGGACAGGGGAGCGGCCACTCACGCTTTCTTT. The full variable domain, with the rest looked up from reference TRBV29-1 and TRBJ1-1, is SAVISQKPSRDICQRGTSLTIQCQVDSQVTMMFWYRQQPGQSLTLIATANQGSEATYESGFVIDKFPISRPNLTFSTLTVSNMSPEDSSIYLCSVKDRGAATHAFFGQGTRLTVV.

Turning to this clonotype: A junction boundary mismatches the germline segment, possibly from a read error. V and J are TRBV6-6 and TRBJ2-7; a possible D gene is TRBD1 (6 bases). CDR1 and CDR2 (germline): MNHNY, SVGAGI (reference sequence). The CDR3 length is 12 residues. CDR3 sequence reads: CAISQGKIEQHF. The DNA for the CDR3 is TGTGCGATTTCACAGGGAAAGATCGAGCAGCACTTC.

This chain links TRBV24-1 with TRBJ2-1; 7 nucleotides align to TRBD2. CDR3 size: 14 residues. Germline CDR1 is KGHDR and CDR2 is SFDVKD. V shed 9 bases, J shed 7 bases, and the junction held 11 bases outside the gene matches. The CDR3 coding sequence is TGTGCCACCCCCTGGGAGGGAGAGGCTAATGAGCAGTTCTTC. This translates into CATPWEGEANEQFF.

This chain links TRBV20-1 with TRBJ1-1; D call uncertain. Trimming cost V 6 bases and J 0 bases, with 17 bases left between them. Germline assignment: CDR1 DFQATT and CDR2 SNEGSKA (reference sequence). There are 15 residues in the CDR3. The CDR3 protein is CSAHPFDRMNTEAFF. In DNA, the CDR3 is TGCAGTGCCCATCCCTTCGATAGGATGAACACTGAAGCTTTCTTT.